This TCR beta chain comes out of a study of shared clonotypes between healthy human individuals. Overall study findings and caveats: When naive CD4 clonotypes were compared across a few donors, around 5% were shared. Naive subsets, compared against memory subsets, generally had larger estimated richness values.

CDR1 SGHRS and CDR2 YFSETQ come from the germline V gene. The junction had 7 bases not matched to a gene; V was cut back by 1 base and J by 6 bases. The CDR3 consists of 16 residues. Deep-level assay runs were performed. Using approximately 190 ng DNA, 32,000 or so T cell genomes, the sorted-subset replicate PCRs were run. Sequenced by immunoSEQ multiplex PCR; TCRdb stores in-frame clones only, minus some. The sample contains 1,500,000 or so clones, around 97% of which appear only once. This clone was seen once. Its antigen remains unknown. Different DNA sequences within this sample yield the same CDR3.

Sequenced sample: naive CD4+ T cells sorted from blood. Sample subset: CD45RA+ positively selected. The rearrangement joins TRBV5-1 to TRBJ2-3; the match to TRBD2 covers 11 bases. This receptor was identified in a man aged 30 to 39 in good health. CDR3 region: CASSLLTSGSTDTQYF. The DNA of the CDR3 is TGCGCCAGCAGCTTGCTTACTAGCGGGAGTACGGATACGCAGTATTTT.